The clone carrying this TCR beta chain turned up a few times. Its antigen is unknown. The data stem from a study of CD8+ T cells in alopecia areata. Looking at the study overall: Tofacitinib dosing lasted 6 to 18 months, which was then followed by 6 months off drug.

CDR3 size: 14 residues. Trimming left V 7 bases short and J 4 bases short, with 18 bases between. Germline V gene sequence: CDR1 SQVTM, CDR2 ANQGSEA. Notes on the study in general: Especially in alopecia totalis/universalis, lesional scalp showed greater clonality than normal scalp did. In scalp samples, resident alphabeta T cells of normal skin are also sequenced.

Sequencing templates came from extracted RNA that was reverse transcribed into cDNA. Assay used: immunoSEQ multiplex PCR; TCRdb lists only in-frame clones, some missing. The data hold 200,000 or so clones, with around 43% observed a single time. Treatment meaning: oral pan-JAK inhibitor, 5-10 mg twice daily. Collection of lesional scalp punch biopsies and peripheral blood was performed in alopecia areata patients. The sequenced sample was CD4+ T cells sorted from blood, obtained at approximately week 37, from a patient treated with tofacitinib. The V call is TRBV29-1, the J call TRBJ2-3, with D perhaps given as TRBD1 or TRBD2 (5 bases each). This clonotype originated in a human donor with alopecia areata. The CDR3 region has the DNA TGCAGCGCCCGCCAAGAGGGGTGGTCAGATACGCAGTATTTT. It encodes CSARQEGWSDTQYF.